A single sample is the source of the 14 T cell receptor beta chains below, sequenced in a study of T cell responses to AZD1222 COVID-19 vaccine. The repertoire was sequenced with immunoSEQ multiplex PCR; TCRdb's copy has only in-frame clones and lacks some. The sample has about 110,000 clones; over 80% are singletons. Material: peripheral blood, obtained 28 days after the second AZD1222 dose. The receptors were gathered from an adult who received the AZD1222 COVID-19 vaccine.

The chain links TRBV4-2 to TRBJ2-3, with TRBD2 identical over 10 bases. The CDR3 is 17 residues long. CDR1 is LGHNA, CDR2 YNFKEQ, per germline. With 6 bases clipped from V and 1 base from J, the junction kept 10 bases outside the gene matches. The CDR3 nucleotides read TGTGCCAGCAGTCCAAGAATAAGCGGGGGGGGCACAGATACGCAGTATTTT. Amino acids: CASSPRISGGGTDTQYF.

The chain carries TRBV6-5 and TRBJ2-1; D gene uncertain. This CDR3 has 15 amino acids. Trimming took 7 bases from V and 8 from J, leaving 21 bases between them. CDR1 MNHEY and CDR2 SVGAGI come from the germline V gene. The CDR3 coding sequence is TGTGCCAGCATCAGGACCGGGCCTCGAGGCCATGAGCAGTTCTTC. This encodes CASIRTGPRGHEQFF.

The J gene is TRBJ2-5, the V gene TRBV7-8; D ambiguous. CDR1 and CDR2 (germline): SGHVS, FQNEAQ. Trimming removed 8 bases at V and 1 base at J, with 17 bases between. There are 15 residues in the CDR3. The CDR3 sequence is CASFAPGRRQETQYF. In DNA, the CDR3 is TGTGCCAGCTTTGCCCCGGGCCGCCGCCAAGAGACCCAGTACTTC.

The chain couples TRBV29-1 to TRBJ2-6, with D perhaps TRBD1 or TRBD2 (5 bases each). Trimming stripped 6 bases from V and 2 bases from J, with 11 bases between. This CDR3 spans 14 amino acids. Germline CDR1 SQVTM, CDR2 ANQGSEA. The DNA of the CDR3 is TGCAGCGTGAGTGAGGGGACTGGGGCCAACGTCCTGACTTTC. Its translation is CSVSEGTGANVLTF.

This chain uses TRBV6-1 with TRBJ1-5; the D gene is possibly TRBD1 (5 bases). Trimming removed 2 bases from V and 4 bases from J, with 9 bases in between. From germline, CDR1 is MNHNS and CDR2 SASEGT. CDR3 length: 14 residues. CDR3 sequence: CASSEQGWNQPQHF. CDR3 coding DNA: TGTGCCAGCAGTGAACAGGGTTGGAATCAGCCCCAGCATTTT.

The CDR3 is CASSSSGGGLEQYF. Here the CDR3 DNA reads TGTGCCAGCTCCTCATCGGGGGGGGGCCTCGAGCAGTACTTC. V usage is TRBV18 and J usage is TRBJ2-7; 8 bases align to TRBD2. Germline-derived CDR1 and CDR2 are KGHSH and LQKENI. The trim removed 6 bases at V and 6 bases at J, leaving 10 bases unmatched. The CDR3 sequence is 14 residues long. The variable domain in full, completed from reference TRBV18 and TRBJ2-7, reads NAGVMQNPRHLVRRRGQEARLRCSPMKGHSHVYWYRQLPEEGLKFMVYLQKENIIDESGMPKERFSAEFPKEGPSILRIQQVVRGDSAAYFCASSSSGGGLEQYFGPGTRLTVT.

This chain connects TRBV5-1 to TRBJ2-1; 12 bases match TRBD2. Trimming at V came to 4 bases and at J to 9 bases, leaving 8 bases not matched to a gene. This CDR3 contains 15 residues. In germline, CDR1 is SGHRS, CDR2 YFSETQ. The CDR3 DNA sequence: TGCGCCAGCAGCATCCCCCTAGCGGGAGGGGGTGAGCAGTTCTTC. It translates to CASSIPLAGGGEQFF.

The J gene is TRBJ1-1, the V gene TRBV29-1; a weak D match, TRBD1 (5 bases). This CDR3 spans 12 amino acids. Germline V lookup: CDR1 SQVTM, CDR2 ANQGSEA. Deletions cut 4 bases from V and 7 bases from J, with 13 bases between. CDR3 region: CSVVGPGGEAFF. CDR3 bases: TGCAGCGTTGTCGGCCCGGGGGGTGAAGCTTTCTTT.

The CDR3 coding sequence is TGTGCCAGTAGAAGGGGGGGTTCGGGAGGCAGCAATCAGCCCCAGCATTTT. Translated, it gives CASRRGGSGGSNQPQHF. The chain has TRBV19 and TRBJ1-5, with D perhaps TRBD1 (6 bases). The ends were cut back, 6 bases at V and 1 base at J, with 19 bases in the middle. Germline CDR1 is LNHDA and CDR2 is SQIVND (reference sequence). CDR3 length: 17 residues.

This clone was seen only once. The chain uses TRBV2 and TRBJ1-2; no clear D gene. The V end lost 6 bases, the J end lost 6 bases, and 5 bases lay between the germline ends. Germline assignment: CDR1 SNHLY and CDR2 FYNNEI. The CDR3 is made up of 10 amino acids. This CDR3 is CASRQNGYTF. The DNA of the CDR3 is TGTGCCAGCAGGCAGAATGGCTACACCTTC.

There are a few counts of this clone. The J gene is TRBJ2-2, the V gene TRBV28, with 7 nucleotides matching TRBD1. This CDR3 has 14 residues. J lost 5 bases, V lost 7 bases, and 7 bases had no gene match. Looked up from germline, CDR1 is MDHEN and CDR2 is SYDVKM. This chain's CDR3 is CASTPTGNTGELFF. The CDR3 DNA sequence: TGTGCCAGCACCCCGACAGGGAATACCGGGGAGCTGTTTTTT.

This clone has just one count. The CDR3 region is CASSLRAGGYNEQFF. DNA of the CDR3: TGTGCCAGCAGCTTGCGAGCGGGAGGATACAATGAGCAGTTCTTC. The chain uses TRBV11-2 and TRBJ2-1, with 9 bases aligning to TRBD2. The CDR3 extends over 15 amino acids. The germline CDR1 and CDR2 sequences are SGHAT and FQNNGV. V dropped 3 bases and J dropped 4; count of bases not matched to a gene: 4.

V gene TRBV4-3 combines with J gene TRBJ1-2, with 7 bases aligning to TRBD1. The germline V gene has CDR1 LGHNA and CDR2 YSLEER. This CDR3 comprises 15 residues. The trim removed 0 bases at V and 1 base at J, leaving 2 bases unmatched. CDR3 in amino acids: CASSQEDRVNYGYTF. DNA of the CDR3: TGCGCCAGCAGCCAAGAAGACAGGGTTAACTATGGCTACACCTTC.

This rearrangement joins TRBV10-2 to TRBJ2-1; no clear D. This CDR3 spans 13 amino acids. Germline loops: CDR1 WSHSY, CDR2 SAAADI. Trimming removed 0 bases at V and 9 bases at J, with 9 bases between. The CDR3 reads CASSESSRLEQFF. The DNA of the CDR3 is TGCGCCAGCAGTGAGTCCTCCCGTCTTGAGCAGTTCTTC.